This is a list of T cell receptor beta chains from one sample in a study of CD8 T cells in ankylosing spondylitis. A single record per CDR3 protein comes from TCRdb applying MiXCR to the 5' RACE reads. This sample carries under 250,000 distinct CDR3 sequences, 7.3% of them seen once, and the ten largest clones take 13% to 15%. Material: blood, either unsorted or a sorted T cell fraction (not recorded which). The receptors stem from a male donor with ankylosing spondylitis. CDR3s include the opening cysteine and the closing phenylalanine or tryptophan. The D gene is left open where the match is weak. Size is omitted from some rows. Given values are once, few, many or a class for expanded clones.

abundance,j_gene,v_gene,d_gene,CDR3nt,CDR3aa
-,TRBJ2-2,TRBV7-8,TRBD1,TGTGCCAGCAGCCCATGGACAGGGCACGGGGAGCTGTTTTTT,CASSPWTGHGELFF
many,TRBJ2-1,TRBV5-6,TRBD2,TGTGCCAGCAGCTTGTACACTAGCGGAACCCTCGATGAGCAGTTCTTC,CASSLYTSGTLDEQFF
many,TRBJ2-7,TRBV20-1,-,TGCAGTGCTAGAGCTCCGGGGAGCTCCTACGAGCAGTACTTC,CSARAPGSSYEQYF
many,TRBJ2-2,TRBV24-1,-,TGTGCCACCAGTGATCCGTGGACTGAGACCGGGGAGCTGTTTTTT,CATSDPWTETGELFF
-,TRBJ2-5,TRBV7-8,-,TGTGCCAGCAGTGAGGGGCAAGAGACCCAGTACTTC,CASSEGQETQYF
few,TRBJ1-5,TRBV7-9,-,TGTGCCAGCAGCTTAGGTTTTAAGGATCAGCCCCAGCATTTT,CASSLGFKDQPQHF
many,TRBJ2-7,TRBV5-6,-,TGTGCCAGCAGCTTCAGGGAACTTTACGAGCAGTACTTC,CASSFRELYEQYF
-,TRBJ1-5,TRBV5-1,-,TGCGCCAGCAGCTTGGATTCTGGCAATCAGCCCCAGCATTTT,CASSLDSGNQPQHF
-,TRBJ2-7,TRBV21-1,-,TGTGCCAGCAGCAATTCTGACCGGCCCTACGAGCAGTACTTC,CASSNSDRPYEQYF
many,TRBJ1-5,TRBV7-2,-,TGTGCCAGCAGCTTACTGGACAAGAGCAATCAGCCCCAGCATTTT,CASSLLDKSNQPQHF
many,TRBJ1-4,TRBV6-5,-,TGTGCCAGCAGTTACCGGGGGGACACTAATGAAAAACTGTTTTTT,CASSYRGDTNEKLFF
many,TRBJ2-1,TRBV4-1,-,TGCGCCAGCAGCCAAGGACTAGGGAACGAGCAGTTCTTC,CASSQGLGNEQFF
many,TRBJ2-7,TRBV30,TRBD1,TGTGCCTGGGGACAGGTACCAACCTACGAGCAGTACTTC,CAWGQVPTYEQYF
-,TRBJ2-7,TRBV12-2,-,TGTGCAAGTCGCTTAGAAGGGGGTTCCTACGAGCAGTACTTC,CASRLEGGSYEQYF
-,TRBJ2-1,TRBV3-1,-,TGTGCCACCTCCCAAGATCTGGGTAGGGGGGGCAACAATGAGCAGTTCTTC,CATSQDLGRGGNNEQFF
many,TRBJ2-1,TRBV19,TRBD1,TGTGCCAGTAGTATCCGGGACAGGGGGCATTATGAGCAGTTCTTC,CASSIRDRGHYEQFF
-,TRBJ2-1,TRBV11-2,TRBD2,TGTGCCAGCAGCTTAGCCACAGGGACTAGCGGGACCTATGAGCAGTTCTTC,CASSLATGTSGTYEQFF
many,TRBJ1-1,TRBV7-9,-,TGTGCCAGCAGCTTCACAGGGACTGAAGCTTTCTTT,CASSFTGTEAFF
many,TRBJ2-2,TRBV4-3,-,TGCGCCAGCAGCCAAGAACGACTAGCGACAGGGTTTGCCGGGGAGCTGTTTTTT,CASSQERLATGFAGELFF
many,TRBJ1-2,TRBV12-3/TRBV12-4,TRBD1,TGTGCCAGCAGTTTTCCGGACAGGGATGGCTACACCTTC,CASSFPDRDGYTF
many,TRBJ2-1,TRBV5-1,-,TGCGCCAGCAGCTTCCAACTAGGTGAGCAGTTCTTC,CASSFQLGEQFF
-,TRBJ2-2,TRBV4-3,-,TGCGCCAGCAGCCAAGATAGGACGTTAACCGGGGAGCTGTTTTTT,CASSQDRTLTGELFF
many,TRBJ2-1,TRBV5-7,-,TGTGCCAGCAGCTTCCTGCATGAGCAGTTCTTC,CASSFLHEQFF
many,TRBJ2-1,TRBV6-1,TRBD2,TGTGCCAGCAGTACCCGTTCCGGGGGGGTTTTTGTCACTGAGCAGTTCTTC,CASSTRSGGVFVTEQFF
many,TRBJ1-4,TRBV7-9,-,TGTGCCAGCAGCGACTTTTCGGAGAAACTGTTTTTT,CASSDFSEKLFF
many,TRBJ2-3,TRBV3-1,-,TGTGCCAGCAGCCAAGATGAATGGAAGGGGCCGCTACTTACAGATACGCAGTATTTT,CASSQDEWKGPLLTDTQYF
many,TRBJ2-1,TRBV5-1,-,TGCGCCAGCAGCTTGGTATGGGGTGAGCAGTTCTTC,CASSLVWGEQFF
many,TRBJ1-1,TRBV4-1,-,TGCGCCAGCAGCCAAGTCGGACGGAACACTGAAGCTTTCTTT,CASSQVGRNTEAFF
many,TRBJ2-7,TRBV12-3/TRBV12-4,-,TGTGCCAGCCTCCCAAGGGGATCCTACGAGCAGTACTTC,CASLPRGSYEQYF
many,TRBJ2-7,TRBV7-8,TRBD1,TGTGCCAGCAGCACCCGATTACTGAGGACAGGGGCCTACGAGCAGTACTTC,CASSTRLLRTGAYEQYF
many,TRBJ2-1,TRBV2,-,TGTGCCACCCAGGGGGGGGAAGGTGAGCAGTTCTTC,CATQGGEGEQFF
few,TRBJ1-3,TRBV4-1,-,TGCGCCAGCAGCCAAGATCAACGGGGGGCCTACACCATATATTTT,CASSQDQRGAYTIYF
few,TRBJ1-2,TRBV7-9,-,-,CASSFGPGGSYGYTF
-,TRBJ2-7,TRBV12-3/TRBV12-4,-,TGTGCCAGCAGTTTAGACCCAGCTTTGGTTCGATACGAGCAGTACTTC,CASSLDPALVRYEQYF
many,TRBJ2-7,TRBV29-1,-,TGCAGCGTTGTAGGCTACAAGGAAAGCTCCTACGAGCAGTACTTC,CSVVGYKESSYEQYF
many,TRBJ2-3,TRBV29-1,-,TGCAGCGTTGCCTCGGGGGAGACCTTTACAGATACGCAGTATTTT,CSVASGETFTDTQYF
-,TRBJ2-7,TRBV7-8,-,TGTGCCAGCAGTGGCGGGGAGCGGCCCACCTACGAGCAGTACTTC,CASSGGERPTYEQYF
many,TRBJ2-7,TRBV7-9,TRBD1,TGTGCCAGCAGCTTAGAAGAGACAGGGGATAACTACGAGCAGTACTTC,CASSLEETGDNYEQYF
many,TRBJ2-1,TRBV7-9,TRBD1,TGTGCCAGCCGTTCCCCCCCACAGGGGGTCAAGAATGAGCAGTTCTTC,CASRSPPQGVKNEQFF
many,TRBJ1-6,TRBV20-1,TRBD1,TGCAGTGCAAGAACAGGGGCCTCCTATAATTCACCCCTCCACTTT,CSARTGASYNSPLHF
few,TRBJ2-1,TRBV24-1,-,TGTGCCACCAGTGATTTGCCAGCATTGGAGCAGTTCTTC,CATSDLPALEQFF
many,TRBJ1-1,TRBV7-8,-,TGTGCCAGCAGCTTAGCGGTCGGGGACGCAGGTCCTGAAGCTTTCTTT,CASSLAVGDAGPEAFF
few,TRBJ2-6,TRBV4-3,-,TGCGCCAGCAGCCGGGGGACCGCTACCCTCTCCGGGGCCAACGTCCTGACTTTC,CASSRGTATLSGANVLTF
once,TRBJ1-1,TRBV15,-,TGTGCCACCAGCAGGGGCACGGGGTACACTGAAGCTTTCTTT,CATSRGTGYTEAFF
many,TRBJ2-1,TRBV14,TRBD2,TGTGCCAGCAGCCAGGGAGCACTAGCGGGAGTAGCCCAGTTCTTC,CASSQGALAGVAQFF
-,TRBJ2-7,TRBV21-1,-,TGTGCCAGCAGCAAAGTCTCAGCGGGACCCTACGAGCAGTACTTC,CASSKVSAGPYEQYF
many,TRBJ1-5,TRBV12-3/TRBV12-4,-,TGTGCCAGCAGTTTAGGTGCGGGGGGAGATCAGCCCCAGCATTTT,CASSLGAGGDQPQHF
many,TRBJ1-1,TRBV12-3/TRBV12-4,-,TGTGCCAGCAGTTTATCTGGCATGGGGACTGAAGCTTTCTTT,CASSLSGMGTEAFF
many,TRBJ1-1,TRBV7-9,TRBD1,TGTGCCAGCAGCTCAGAGACTAATACAGGGGAGACTGAAGCTTTCTTT,CASSSETNTGETEAFF
many,TRBJ2-1,TRBV29-1,TRBD1,TGCAGCGTTGAGACAGGGACGATTGATGAGCAGTTCTTC,CSVETGTIDEQFF
many,TRBJ2-1,TRBV20-1,-,TGCAGTGCTATTCCAGGAAGCTCCTACAATGAGCAGTTCTTC,CSAIPGSSYNEQFF
many,TRBJ2-1,TRBV9,TRBD1,TGTGCCAGCAGCGGCGGACAGGGAGGATACAATGAGCAGTTCTTC,CASSGGQGGYNEQFF
many,TRBJ1-2,TRBV27,-,TGTGCCAGCAGTTTAAACCGGGTCCTATTCAGAGGCGGAGGCGGCTACACCTTC,CASSLNRVLFRGGGGYTF
many,TRBJ2-1,TRBV24-1,TRBD1,TGTGCCACCACCTCCGGGACAGGGGTTTACAATGAGCAGTTCTTC,CATTSGTGVYNEQFF
many,TRBJ2-7,TRBV27,-,TGTGCCAGCAGTTTTCGGCCAGGGGCTAACTACGAGCAGTACTTC,CASSFRPGANYEQYF